This TCR beta chain originates from a study of blood T cell repertoires in COVID-19. The CDR3 consists of 14 residues. Deletions cut 5 bases from V and 7 bases from J, with 12 bases between. Germline V lookup: CDR1 SNHLY, CDR2 FYNNEI. Data came from immunoSEQ multiplex PCR; TCRdb stores just in-frame clones and leaves some out. The sample yields approximately 670,000 clones, around 90% seen once. The rearrangement links TRBV2 to TRBJ1-6, with D possibly TRBD1 on 5 matching bases. Sequenced: peripheral blood. The TCR comes from a young woman with acute or convalescent COVID-19. CDR3 nucleotide sequence: TGTGCCAGCAGTCCAGGGCTCTACAATTCACCCCTCCACTTT. Protein sequence: CASSPGLYNSPLHF.